What follows is one T cell receptor beta chain and its context. The record originates from a study of blood T cell repertoires in COVID-19. TCRdb's table, derived via immunoSEQ multiplex PCR, lists solely in-frame clones and lacks some. This sample has tens of thousands of clones, with 75% to 85% found just once. The CDR3 sequence is 12 residues long. Germline V gene data show CDR1 as SEHNR and CDR2 as FQNEAQ (reference sequence). The sequence came from a man in his 70s with active COVID-19. The sample comprised peripheral blood. V usage is TRBV7-9 and J usage is TRBJ2-7; the D is unclear. DNA for the CDR3: TGTGCTGGAAGCGCCTCAGCCTACGAGCAGTACTTC. This translates into CAGSASAYEQYF. The whole variable domain, filled in from reference TRBV7-9 and TRBJ2-7, reads DTGVSQNPRHKITKRGQNVTFRCDPISEHNRLYWYRQTLGQGPEFLTYFQNEAQLEKSRLLSDRFSAERPKGSFSTLEIQRTEQGDSAMYLCAGSASAYEQYFGPGTRLTVT.